This T cell receptor (beta chain) was sequenced in a study of T cells in localized non-small cell lung cancer. Overall study results and limits: Density of T cells in blood, when higher, went with longer overall survival. Only one tumor region went through sequencing, so heterogeneity may still be there. Turning up in adjacent lung were a median around 50 of the top 100 tumor clones.

Turning to this clone: Antigen: not known.

Sequencing was performed with immunoSEQ multiplex PCR; in TCRdb, only in-frame clones are kept and a portion is missing. The sample lists some 3,000 clones, around a third seen once, with over 8.5% in the top ten. Per germline, CDR1 KGHSY and CDR2 FQNENV. This CDR3 is built from 12 residues. V lost 4 bases, J lost 6 bases, and 10 bases lay in between. Neighbouring lung, lacking atypia, was collected no less than 2 cm away from the tumor margin. V usage is TRBV16 and J usage is TRBJ2-7; perhaps TRBD2 as D (5 bases). The TCR comes from a male donor aged 60 or over with stage I squamous cell lung carcinoma. The material sequenced was normal lung tissue next to the tumor, taken before any cancer treatment. The CDR3 DNA sequence: TGTGCCAGCAGCCGCGGGTTTTCCGAGCAGTACTTC. Residues: CASSRGFSEQYF.